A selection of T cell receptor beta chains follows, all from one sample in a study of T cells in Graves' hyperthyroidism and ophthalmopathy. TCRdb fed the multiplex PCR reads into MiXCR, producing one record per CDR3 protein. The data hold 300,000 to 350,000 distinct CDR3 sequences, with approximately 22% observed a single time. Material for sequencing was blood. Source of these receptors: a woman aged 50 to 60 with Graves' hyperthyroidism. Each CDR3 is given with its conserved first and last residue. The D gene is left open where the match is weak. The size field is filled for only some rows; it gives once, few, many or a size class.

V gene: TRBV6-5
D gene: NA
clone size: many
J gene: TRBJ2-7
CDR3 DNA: TGTGCCAGCAGTTACTCGTGGGGATACGAGCAGTACTTC
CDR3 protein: CASSYSWGYEQYF

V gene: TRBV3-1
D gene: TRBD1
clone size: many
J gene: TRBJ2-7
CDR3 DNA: TGTGCCAGCAGCCTCCAGGACAGGTCCTACGAGCAGTACTTC
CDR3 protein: CASSLQDRSYEQYF

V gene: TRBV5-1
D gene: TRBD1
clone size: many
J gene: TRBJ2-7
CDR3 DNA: TGCGCCAGCAGCCCGAACGACAGGGGCTTCTACGAGCAGTACTTC
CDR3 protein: CASSPNDRGFYEQYF

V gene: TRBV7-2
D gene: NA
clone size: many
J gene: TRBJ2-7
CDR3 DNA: TGTGCCAGCAGCGCTCAGGGCTTCGAGCAGTACTTC
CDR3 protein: CASSAQGFEQYF

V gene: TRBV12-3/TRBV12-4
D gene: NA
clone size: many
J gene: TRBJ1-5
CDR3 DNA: TGTGCCAGCAGTGGAAGGGGAGGAATGCAGCCCCAGCATTTT
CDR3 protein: CASSGRGGMQPQHF

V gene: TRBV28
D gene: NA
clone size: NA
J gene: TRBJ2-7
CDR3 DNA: TGTGCCACCCTGACAGGCACCGGGAGAGCGCACGAGCAGTACTTC
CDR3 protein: CATLTGTGRAHEQYF

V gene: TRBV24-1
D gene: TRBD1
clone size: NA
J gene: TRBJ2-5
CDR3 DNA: TGTGCCACCAGTGACTCGACAGGGGCAGGAGAGACCCAGTACTTC
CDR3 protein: CATSDSTGAGETQYF

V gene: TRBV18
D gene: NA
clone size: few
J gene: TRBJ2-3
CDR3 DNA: TGTGCCAGCTCACCATCGGGGAGGACGGACCGCACAGATACGCAGTATTTT
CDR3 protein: CASSPSGRTDRTDTQYF

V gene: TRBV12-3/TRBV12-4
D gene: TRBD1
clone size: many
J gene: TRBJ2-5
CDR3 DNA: TGTGCCAGCAGGCAGGGGGCGAAAGAAGAGACCCAGTACTTC
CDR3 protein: CASRQGAKEETQYF

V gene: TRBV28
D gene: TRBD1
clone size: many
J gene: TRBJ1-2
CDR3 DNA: TGTGCCAGCAGGTCTGCCGGGACAGGGAACTATGGCTACACCTTC
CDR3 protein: CASRSAGTGNYGYTF

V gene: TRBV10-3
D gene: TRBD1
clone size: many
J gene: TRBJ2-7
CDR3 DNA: TGTGCCATCAGTGTGGGGACAGGGAATTCCTACGAGCAGTACTTC
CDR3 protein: CAISVGTGNSYEQYF

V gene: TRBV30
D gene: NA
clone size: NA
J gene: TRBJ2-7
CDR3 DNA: TGTGCCTGTGTTCCCGGGACCGGTTCATCCTACGAGCAGTACTTC
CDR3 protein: CACVPGTGSSYEQYF

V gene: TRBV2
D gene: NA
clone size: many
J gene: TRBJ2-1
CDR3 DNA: TGTGCCAGCAGTGTCCGGGACAACTCCTACAATGAGCAGTTCTTC
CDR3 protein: CASSVRDNSYNEQFF

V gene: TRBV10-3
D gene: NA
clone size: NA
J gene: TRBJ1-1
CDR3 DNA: TGTGCCATCAGTGAGTCAGGGGTAGACACCAAAGCTTTCTTT
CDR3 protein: CAISESGVDTKAFF

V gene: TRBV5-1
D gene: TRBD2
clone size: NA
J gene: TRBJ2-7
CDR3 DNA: TGCGCCAGCAGCTTGTCTAGCGGGAGGAACAACGAGCAGCACTTC
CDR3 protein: CASSLSSGRNNEQHF

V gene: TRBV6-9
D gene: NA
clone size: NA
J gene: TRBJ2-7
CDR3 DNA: TGTGCCAGCAGTTTTGAACAGGTGCAGTACTTC
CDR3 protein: CASSFEQVQYF

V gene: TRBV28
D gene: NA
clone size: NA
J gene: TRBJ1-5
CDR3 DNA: TGTGCCAGCACCTCGGGACGGAGTTATCAGCCCCAGCATTTT
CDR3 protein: CASTSGRSYQPQHF

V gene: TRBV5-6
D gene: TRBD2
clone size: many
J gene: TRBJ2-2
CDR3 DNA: TGTGCCAGCAGCCCCTTACTAGCGGGGCACACCGGGGAGCTGTTTTTT
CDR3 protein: CASSPLLAGHTGELFF

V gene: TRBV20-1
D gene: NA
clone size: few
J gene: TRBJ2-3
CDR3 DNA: TGCAGTGCTATTGACGGGGGCGACAGCACAGATACGCAGTATTTT
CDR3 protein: CSAIDGGDSTDTQYF

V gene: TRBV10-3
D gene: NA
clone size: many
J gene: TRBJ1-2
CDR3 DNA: TGTGCCATCAGTGAGTCTACCCTGGATGGAGATGGCTACACCTTC
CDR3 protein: CAISESTLDGDGYTF

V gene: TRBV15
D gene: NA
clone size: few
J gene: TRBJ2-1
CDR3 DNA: TGTGCCACCAGCAGAGATTGGGATGAGCAGTTCTTC
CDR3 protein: CATSRDWDEQFF

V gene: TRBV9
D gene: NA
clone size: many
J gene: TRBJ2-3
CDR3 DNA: TGTGCCAGCAGCCAAAGCAATCCAGATACGCAGTATTTT
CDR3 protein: CASSQSNPDTQYF

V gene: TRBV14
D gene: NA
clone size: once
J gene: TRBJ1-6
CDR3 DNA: TGTGCCAGCAGCCAAGACAGGATTAATTCACCCCTCCACTTT
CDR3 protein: CASSQDRINSPLHF

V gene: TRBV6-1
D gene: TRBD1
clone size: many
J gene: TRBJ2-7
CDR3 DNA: TGTGCCAGCAGACGAGACAGGGGAGCGTACGAGCAGTACTTC
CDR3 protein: CASRRDRGAYEQYF

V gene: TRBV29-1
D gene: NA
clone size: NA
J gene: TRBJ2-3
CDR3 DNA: TGCAGCGTTCCTACAGGGTTTAGTACGCAGTATTTT
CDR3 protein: CSVPTGFSTQYF

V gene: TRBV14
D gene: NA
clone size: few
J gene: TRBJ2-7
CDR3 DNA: TGTGCCAGCAGTCGGGCCTTATACGAGCAGTACTTC
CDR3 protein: CASSRALYEQYF

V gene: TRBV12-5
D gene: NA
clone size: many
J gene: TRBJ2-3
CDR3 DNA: TGTGCTAGTGGTTTGCCCGGACAGCCGAATTCCACAGATACGCAGTATTTT
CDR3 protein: CASGLPGQPNSTDTQYF

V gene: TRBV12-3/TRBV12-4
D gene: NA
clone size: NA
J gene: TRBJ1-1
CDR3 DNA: TGTGCCAGCGGGCTTACGGGGGACACTGAAGCTTTCTTT
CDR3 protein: CASGLTGDTEAFF